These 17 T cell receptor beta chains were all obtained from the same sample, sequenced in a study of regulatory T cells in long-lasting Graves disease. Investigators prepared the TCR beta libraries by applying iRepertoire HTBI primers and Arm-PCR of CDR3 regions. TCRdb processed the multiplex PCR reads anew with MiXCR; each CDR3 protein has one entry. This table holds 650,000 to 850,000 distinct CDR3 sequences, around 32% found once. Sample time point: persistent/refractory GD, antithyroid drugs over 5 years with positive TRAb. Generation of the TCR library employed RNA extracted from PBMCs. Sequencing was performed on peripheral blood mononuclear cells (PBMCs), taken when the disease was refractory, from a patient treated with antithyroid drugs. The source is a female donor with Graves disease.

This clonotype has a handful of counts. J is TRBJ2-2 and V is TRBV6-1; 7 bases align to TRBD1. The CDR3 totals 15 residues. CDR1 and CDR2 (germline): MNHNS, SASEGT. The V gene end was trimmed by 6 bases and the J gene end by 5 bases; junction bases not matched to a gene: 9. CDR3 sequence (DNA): TGTGCCAGCAGGAACGGACAGGTCTTGACCGGGGAGCTGTTTTTT. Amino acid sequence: CASRNGQVLTGELFF.

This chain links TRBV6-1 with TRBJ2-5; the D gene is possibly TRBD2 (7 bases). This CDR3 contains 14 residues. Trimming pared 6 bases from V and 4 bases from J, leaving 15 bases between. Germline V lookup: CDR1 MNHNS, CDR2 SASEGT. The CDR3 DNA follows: TGTGCCAGCAGAGAGGGGGGGGCTGTAGAGACCCAGTACTTC. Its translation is CASREGGAVETQYF.

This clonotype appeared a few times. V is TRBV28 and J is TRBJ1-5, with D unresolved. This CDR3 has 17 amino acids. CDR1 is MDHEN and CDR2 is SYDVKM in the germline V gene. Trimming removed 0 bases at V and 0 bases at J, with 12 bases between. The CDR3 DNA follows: TGTGCCAGCAGTTTATGGGCCAGCCAATATAGCAATCAGCCCCAGCATTTT. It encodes CASSLWASQYSNQPQHF.

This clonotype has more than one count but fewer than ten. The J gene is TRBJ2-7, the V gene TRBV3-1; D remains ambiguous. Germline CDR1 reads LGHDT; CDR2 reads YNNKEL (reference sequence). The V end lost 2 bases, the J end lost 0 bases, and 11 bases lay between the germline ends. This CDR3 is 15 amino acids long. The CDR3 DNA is TGTGCCAGCAGCCAAATGAACAGAGCCTCCTACGAGCAGTACTTC. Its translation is CASSQMNRASYEQYF.

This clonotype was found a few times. The CDR3 DNA is TGCAGCGTTGGAGAAGGGTTGAACACTGAAGCTTTCTTT. Protein product: CSVGEGLNTEAFF. The J gene is TRBJ1-1, the V gene TRBV29-1; D is unresolved. Germline CDR1 is SQVTM and CDR2 is ANQGSEA. Trimming took 4 bases from V and 0 from J, leaving 9 bases between them. The CDR3 runs to 13 residues.

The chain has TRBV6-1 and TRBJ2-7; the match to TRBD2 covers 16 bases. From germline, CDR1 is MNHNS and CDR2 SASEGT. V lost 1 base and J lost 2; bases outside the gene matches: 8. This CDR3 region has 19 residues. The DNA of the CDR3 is TGTGCCAGCAGTGAAGTTTGGACGGGACTAGCGGGAGGGCCCTACGAGCAGTACTTC. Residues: CASSEVWTGLAGGPYEQYF.

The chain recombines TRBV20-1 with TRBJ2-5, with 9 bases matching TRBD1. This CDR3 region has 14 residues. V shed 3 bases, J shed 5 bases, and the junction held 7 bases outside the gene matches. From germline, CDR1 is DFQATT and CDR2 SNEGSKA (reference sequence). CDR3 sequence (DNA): TGCAGTGCTAGGAAGGGACAGGGTCTCGAGACCCAGTACTTC. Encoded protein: CSARKGQGLETQYF.

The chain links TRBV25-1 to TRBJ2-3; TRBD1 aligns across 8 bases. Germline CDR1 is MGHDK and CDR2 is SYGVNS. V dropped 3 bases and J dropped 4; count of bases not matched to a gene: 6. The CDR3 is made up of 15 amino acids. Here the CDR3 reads CASSEGQANSDTQYF. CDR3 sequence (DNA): TGTGCCAGCAGTGAGGGACAGGCGAATTCAGATACGCAGTATTTT.

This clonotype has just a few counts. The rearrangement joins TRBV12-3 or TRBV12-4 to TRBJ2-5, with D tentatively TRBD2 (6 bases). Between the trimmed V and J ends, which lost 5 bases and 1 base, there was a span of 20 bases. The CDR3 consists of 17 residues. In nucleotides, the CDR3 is TGTGCCAGCAGTACTTTGGGACTCGATCCCTCCCAAGAGACCCAGTACTTC. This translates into CASSTLGLDPSQETQYF.

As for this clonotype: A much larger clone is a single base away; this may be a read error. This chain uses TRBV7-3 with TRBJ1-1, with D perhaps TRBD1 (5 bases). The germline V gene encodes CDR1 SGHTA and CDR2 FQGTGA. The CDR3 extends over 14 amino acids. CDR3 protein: CAGSLGGQNTEAFF. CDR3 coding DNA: TGTGCCGGCAGCTTAGGAGGACAGAACACTGAAGCTTTCTTT.

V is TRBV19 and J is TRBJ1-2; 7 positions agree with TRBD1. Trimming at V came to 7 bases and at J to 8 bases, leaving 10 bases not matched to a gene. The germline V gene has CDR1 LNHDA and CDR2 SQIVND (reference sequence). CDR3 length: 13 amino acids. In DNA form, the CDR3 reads TGTGCCAGTATTCATCTGACAGGGTTCGGCTACACCTTC. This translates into CASIHLTGFGYTF.

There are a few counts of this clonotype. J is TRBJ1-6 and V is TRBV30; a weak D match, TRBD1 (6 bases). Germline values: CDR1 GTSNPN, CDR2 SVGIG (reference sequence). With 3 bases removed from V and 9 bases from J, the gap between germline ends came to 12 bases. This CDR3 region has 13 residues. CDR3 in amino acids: CAWRATGFSPLHF. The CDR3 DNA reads TGTGCCTGGAGGGCAACAGGGTTTTCACCCCTCCACTTT.

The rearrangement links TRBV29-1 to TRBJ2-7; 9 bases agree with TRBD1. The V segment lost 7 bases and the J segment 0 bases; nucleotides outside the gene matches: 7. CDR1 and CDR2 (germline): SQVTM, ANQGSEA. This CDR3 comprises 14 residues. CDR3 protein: CSAKPGQGSYEQYF. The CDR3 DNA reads TGCAGCGCGAAACCGGGACAGGGCTCCTACGAGCAGTACTTC.

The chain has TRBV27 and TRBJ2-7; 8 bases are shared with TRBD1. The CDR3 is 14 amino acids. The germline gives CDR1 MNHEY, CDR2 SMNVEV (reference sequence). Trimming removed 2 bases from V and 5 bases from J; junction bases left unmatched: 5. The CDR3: CASSLLGQGDEQYF. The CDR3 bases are TGTGCCAGCAGTTTACTAGGACAGGGCGACGAGCAGTACTTC.

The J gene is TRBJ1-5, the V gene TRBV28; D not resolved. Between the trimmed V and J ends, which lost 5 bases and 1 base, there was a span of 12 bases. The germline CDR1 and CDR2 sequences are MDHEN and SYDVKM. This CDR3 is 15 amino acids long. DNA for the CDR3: TGTGCCAGCAGTCCACTTTCACAGAGCAATCAGCCCCAGCATTTT. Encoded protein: CASSPLSQSNQPQHF.

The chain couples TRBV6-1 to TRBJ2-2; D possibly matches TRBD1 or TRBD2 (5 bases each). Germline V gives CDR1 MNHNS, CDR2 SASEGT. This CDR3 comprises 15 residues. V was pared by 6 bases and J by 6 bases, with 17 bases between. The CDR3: CASSEGTPTPGELFF. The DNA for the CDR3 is TGTGCCAGCAGCGAGGGGACCCCTACCCCCGGGGAGCTGTTTTTT.

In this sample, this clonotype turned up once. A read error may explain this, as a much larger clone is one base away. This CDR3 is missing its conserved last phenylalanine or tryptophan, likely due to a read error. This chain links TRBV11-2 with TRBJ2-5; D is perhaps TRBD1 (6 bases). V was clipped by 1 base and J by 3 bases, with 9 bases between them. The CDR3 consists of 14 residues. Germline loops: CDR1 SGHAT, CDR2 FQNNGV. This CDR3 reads CASSLGTVKETQYL. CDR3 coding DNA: TGTGCCAGCAGCTTAGGGACAGTTAAAGAGACCCAGTACCTC.